Below are 19 T cell receptor beta chains sequenced from a single sample in a study of OX40 agonist ivuxolimab in advanced cancers. TCRdb's copy holds only in-frame clones and misses some; the assay was immunoSEQ multiplex PCR. The table includes tens of thousands of clones, just over 90% detected once. The source was CD4+ or CD8+ T cells sorted from blood, collected in a trial of the OX40 agonist ivuxolimab. The origin of the receptors is an adult with an advanced solid tumor such as melanoma, head and neck, liver or kidney cancer.

This chain joins TRBV11-3 and TRBJ2-7; TRBD1 matches 7 bases. The length of the CDR3 is 17 residues. Germline loops: CDR1 SGHNT, CDR2 YENEEA. The ends lost 2 bases at V and 5 bases at J; junction bases unmatched: 15. The CDR3 bases are TGTGCCAGCAGCTTAAAAGGGCGGAACAGGGGAAGAAACGAGCAGTACTTC. Protein sequence: CASSLKGRNRGRNEQYF. Full variable domain (rest looked up from reference TRBV11-3 and TRBJ2-7): EAGVVQSPRYKIIEKKQPVAFWCNPISGHNTLYWYLQNLGQGPELLIRYENEEAVDDSQLPKDRFSAERLKGVDSTLKIQPAELGDSAVYLCASSLKGRNRGRNEQYFGPGTRLTVT.

The chain couples TRBV11-2 to TRBJ2-7, with TRBD2 matching 7 bases. The CDR3 consists of 15 residues. Germline CDR1 reads SGHAT; CDR2 reads FQNNGV. After removal of 2 bases from V and 6 bases from J, the junction contained 10 bases not matched to a gene. CDR3 sequence (DNA): TGTGCCAGCAGCTTATCCGGGGACTATTTGGGCGAGCAGTACTTC. Residues: CASSLSGDYLGEQYF.

This chain joins TRBV9 and TRBJ2-3; 8 bases align to TRBD2. The CDR3 length is 17 residues. The junction had 16 bases not matched to a gene; V was cut back by 4 bases and J by 6 bases. CDR1 SGDLS and CDR2 YYNGEE come from the germline V gene. CDR3 in amino acids: CASSPRGQREFVDTQYF. CDR3 in DNA: TGTGCCAGCAGCCCCCGGGGCCAGCGGGAGTTTGTGGATACGCAGTATTTT.

The CDR3 here is CASSRTLAADTQYF. CDR3 sequence (DNA): TGTGCCAGCAGCCGGACCCTGGCGGCAGATACGCAGTATTTT. J is TRBJ2-3 and V is TRBV7-2; no clear D. Trimming took off 5 bases at V and 4 bases at J, with 13 bases between the two ends. This CDR3 has 14 residues. CDR1 and CDR2 (germline): SGHTA, FQGNSA.

This sequence joins TRBV7-2 and TRBJ2-3, with D unresolved. This CDR3 is built from 14 residues. V was pared by 1 base and J by 2 bases, with 7 bases between. Germline values: CDR1 SGHTA, CDR2 FQGNSA. CDR3 region: CASSLGVATDTQYF. In nucleotides, the CDR3 is TGTGCCAGCAGCTTAGGAGTCGCCACAGATACGCAGTATTTT.

This rearrangement joins TRBV7-9 to TRBJ2-3, with 10 bases aligning to TRBD1. V lost 1 base, J lost 4 bases, and 5 bases stayed unmatched. Germline values: CDR1 SEHNR, CDR2 FQNEAQ (reference sequence). The CDR3 runs 16 residues. CDR3 DNA: TGTGCCAGCAGCTTAGGGGACAGGGGATGGGCAGATACGCAGTATTTT. This translates into CASSLGDRGWADTQYF.

The genes are TRBV7-2 and TRBJ2-5; tentative D call: TRBD2 (6 bases). The ends were cut back, 5 bases at V and 2 bases at J, with 18 bases in the middle. In germline, CDR1 is SGHTA, CDR2 FQGNSA. This CDR3 has 16 residues. The CDR3, as DNA: TGTGCCAGCAGCCCAAGTCTAGCGCGCTCTCAAGAGACCCAGTACTTC. It is translated as CASSPSLARSQETQYF.

This chain joins TRBV6-4 and TRBJ1-5; the match to TRBD1 covers 7 bases. This CDR3 has 14 amino acids. Germline V CDR1 and CDR2: MRHNA, SNTAGT. The V segment lost 4 bases and the J segment 5 bases; nucleotides outside the gene matches: 5. As DNA, the CDR3 is TGTGCCAGCAGTGCTGGGACAGATTATCAGCCCCAGCATTTT. It specifies CASSAGTDYQPQHF.

The chain uses TRBV5-5 and TRBJ1-1; D remains unclear. In germline, CDR1 is SGHKS, CDR2 YYEKEE (reference sequence). The CDR3 contains 13 residues. With 1 base removed from V and 1 base from J, the gap between germline ends came to 5 bases. CDR3 DNA: TGTGCCAGCAGCTTGCAGCCGAACACTGAAGCTTTCTTT. Amino acid sequence: CASSLQPNTEAFF.

The gene calls are TRBV4-2 and TRBJ2-1, with no clear D. Germline values: CDR1 LGHNA, CDR2 YNFKEQ. Trimming shortened V by 5 bases and J by 8 bases, and 16 bases separated the two germline ends. The CDR3 is 14 amino acids. CDR3 in DNA: TGTGCCAGCAGCTCACGCCCCGGTTCTGATGAGCAGTTCTTC. The encoded protein is CASSSRPGSDEQFF.

The rearrangement joins TRBV18 to TRBJ2-1; 10 bases are shared with TRBD1. J was trimmed by 9 bases and V by 6 bases; bases with no gene match: 8. The CDR3 has 14 residues. The germline gives CDR1 KGHSH, CDR2 LQKENI. CDR3 sequence (DNA): TGTGCCAGCTCTCCGGGACAGGGGTTGGGTGAGCAGTTCTTC. This sequence encodes CASSPGQGLGEQFF. The full variable domain, its missing parts supplied by reference TRBV18 and TRBJ2-1, is NAGVMQNPRHLVRRRGQEARLRCSPMKGHSHVYWYRQLPEEGLKFMVYLQKENIIDESGMPKERFSAEFPKEGPSILRIQQVVRGDSAAYFCASSPGQGLGEQFFGPGTRLTVL.

This clone appeared once. The J gene is TRBJ2-7, the V gene TRBV15; TRBD1 is a possible D gene (5 bases). The CDR3 spans 15 residues. Deletions cut 3 bases from V and 5 bases from J, with 17 bases between. Germline V gene lookup returns CDR1 LNHNV and CDR2 YYDKDF (reference sequence). The CDR3 sequence is CATSRGRPLMHEQYF. CDR3 in DNA: TGTGCCACCAGCAGGGGGCGGCCCCTAATGCACGAGCAGTACTTC.

A few counts support this clone. The gene calls are TRBV19 and TRBJ2-4; no clear D gene. The CDR3 length is 13 residues. Germline V gives CDR1 LNHDA, CDR2 SQIVND (reference sequence). V shed 10 bases and J shed 7 bases, with 17 bases lying between them. CDR3 in amino acids: CATQDPPGNIQYF. DNA for the CDR3: TGTGCCACCCAAGACCCACCCGGCAACATTCAGTACTTC.

As regards this clone: The same CDR3 also results from other DNA sequences found in this sample. J is TRBJ1-2 and V is TRBV6-5; D may be TRBD1 (6 bases). Germline values: CDR1 MNHEY, CDR2 SVGAGI. The length of the CDR3 is 15 residues. V lost 7 bases, J lost 4 bases, and 19 bases lay in between. This chain's CDR3 is CASKFEGGRGYGYTF. The CDR3 coding sequence is TGTGCCAGCAAATTTGAGGGGGGTCGGGGCTATGGCTACACCTTC.

The chain combines TRBV7-3 with TRBJ2-3; possible D gene TRBD1, 6 bases. CDR1 and CDR2 from the germline V gene are SGHTA and FQGTGA. This CDR3 region has 14 residues. The V end was cut by 5 bases, the J end by 4 bases, with 13 bases between. CDR3: CASSPAGQPDTQYF. The CDR3, as DNA: TGTGCCAGCAGCCCCGCCGGACAGCCAGATACGCAGTATTTT.

J is TRBJ2-2 and V is TRBV9; D unclear. Germline loops: CDR1 SGDLS, CDR2 YYNGEE. V was shortened by 4 bases and J by 7 bases, with 17 bases between the two germline ends. The CDR3 length is 15 residues. The CDR3 DNA sequence: TGTGCCAGCAGCTTTCAGACCCTACGAGACGGGGAGCTGTTTTTT. Protein: CASSFQTLRDGELFF.

V gene TRBV10-3 combines with J gene TRBJ2-3; TRBD2 matches 11 bases. Per the germline V gene, CDR1 is ENHRY and CDR2 is SYGVKD. This CDR3 spans 18 amino acids. Unmatched junction bases numbered 5, after V lost 0 bases and J lost 0 bases. In nucleotides, the CDR3 is TGTGCCATCAGTGAGTCCCTAGCGGGGGGTGGCAGCACAGATACGCAGTATTTT. Protein product: CAISESLAGGGSTDTQYF.

CDR3 DNA: TGTGCCAGCAGCACGGACAGCAGCTACGAGCAGTACTTC. Translation: CASSTDSSYEQYF. J is TRBJ2-7 and V is TRBV5-8; possible D gene TRBD1, 6 bases. Germline V gene data show CDR1 as SGHTS and CDR2 as YDEGEE. The CDR3 totals 13 residues. Trimming removed 4 bases at V and 3 bases at J, with 11 bases between.

This clone was detected once. V usage is TRBV7-2 and J usage is TRBJ2-1, with TRBD2 matching over 11 bases. The CDR3 length is 13 residues. V shed 4 bases, J shed 10 bases, and the junction held 3 bases outside the gene matches. The germline V gene has CDR1 SGHTA and CDR2 FQGNSA. CDR3 in DNA: TGTGCCAGCAGCTCGGGACTAGCGGACGAGCAGTTCTTC. The encoded protein is CASSSGLADEQFF.